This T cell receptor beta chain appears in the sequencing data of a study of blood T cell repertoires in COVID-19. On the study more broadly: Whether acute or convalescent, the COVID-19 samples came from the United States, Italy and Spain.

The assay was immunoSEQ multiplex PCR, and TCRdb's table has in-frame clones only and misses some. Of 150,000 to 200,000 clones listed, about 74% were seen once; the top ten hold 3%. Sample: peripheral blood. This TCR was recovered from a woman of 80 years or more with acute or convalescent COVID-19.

CDR3 region: CASKSGQGETQYF. The CDR3 DNA reads as TGTGCCAGCAAGTCGGGCCAGGGGGAGACCCAGTACTTC. This chain connects TRBV28 to TRBJ2-5; D might be TRBD1 (6 bases). The CDR3 extends over 13 amino acids. Trimming took 7 bases from V and 5 from J, leaving 14 bases between them. CDR1 MDHEN and CDR2 SYDVKM come from the germline V gene.